This TCR beta chain was obtained from a study of blood T cell repertoires in COVID-19. Germline CDR1 is LNHDA and CDR2 is SQIVND (reference sequence). V shed 4 bases, J shed 8 bases, and the junction held 6 bases outside the gene matches. The CDR3 consists of 13 residues. TCRdb keeps only in-frame clones here, not all; method: immunoSEQ multiplex PCR. The sample consists of around 270,000 clones, approximately 86% of them appearing once. This sequence originates from a woman aged 55-69 years with COVID-19, enrolled during active disease. Sequencing was carried out using peripheral blood. The rearrangement joins TRBV19 to TRBJ1-2, with TRBD1 identical over 8 bases. In DNA, the CDR3 is TGTGCCAGTAGTACGCACCACAGGGGGGGCTACACCTTC. It yields the protein CASSTHHRGGYTF.